This T cell receptor (beta chain) is drawn from a study of blood T cells in healthy people across ages. Whole-study results and caveats: Aged donors had fewer naive CD4+ cells and lower diversity than long-lived donors.

Trimming pared 6 bases from V and 12 bases from J, leaving 12 bases between. The CDR3 extends over 12 amino acids. For this clonotype: Its antigen is currently unknown.

Together with a sample-barcoded 5' primer, a J-beta primer mix was included in a second PCR lasting roughly 6 to 12 cycles. Every cDNA was tagged by a template-switch adaptor with 12 random nucleotides. Via MiXCR, TCRdb re-called the 5' RACE reads, giving one row per CDR3 protein. The data contain about 930,000 distinct CDR3 sequences, 25% to 35% of them singletons. Separately, the same data were catalogued under a study of T cells of mothers and their children. From that paper: Each donor was one of three healthy Caucasian mothers or one of their six children.

Sequenced material: blood. The source of this sequence is a woman between 35 and 50 years old in good health. V usage is TRBV12-3 or TRBV12-4 and J usage is TRBJ1-6, with unresolved D. CDR3 in amino acids: CASSLGFQPLHF. The CDR3 DNA follows: TGTGCCAGCAGCCTAGGGTTTCAACCCCTCCACTTT.